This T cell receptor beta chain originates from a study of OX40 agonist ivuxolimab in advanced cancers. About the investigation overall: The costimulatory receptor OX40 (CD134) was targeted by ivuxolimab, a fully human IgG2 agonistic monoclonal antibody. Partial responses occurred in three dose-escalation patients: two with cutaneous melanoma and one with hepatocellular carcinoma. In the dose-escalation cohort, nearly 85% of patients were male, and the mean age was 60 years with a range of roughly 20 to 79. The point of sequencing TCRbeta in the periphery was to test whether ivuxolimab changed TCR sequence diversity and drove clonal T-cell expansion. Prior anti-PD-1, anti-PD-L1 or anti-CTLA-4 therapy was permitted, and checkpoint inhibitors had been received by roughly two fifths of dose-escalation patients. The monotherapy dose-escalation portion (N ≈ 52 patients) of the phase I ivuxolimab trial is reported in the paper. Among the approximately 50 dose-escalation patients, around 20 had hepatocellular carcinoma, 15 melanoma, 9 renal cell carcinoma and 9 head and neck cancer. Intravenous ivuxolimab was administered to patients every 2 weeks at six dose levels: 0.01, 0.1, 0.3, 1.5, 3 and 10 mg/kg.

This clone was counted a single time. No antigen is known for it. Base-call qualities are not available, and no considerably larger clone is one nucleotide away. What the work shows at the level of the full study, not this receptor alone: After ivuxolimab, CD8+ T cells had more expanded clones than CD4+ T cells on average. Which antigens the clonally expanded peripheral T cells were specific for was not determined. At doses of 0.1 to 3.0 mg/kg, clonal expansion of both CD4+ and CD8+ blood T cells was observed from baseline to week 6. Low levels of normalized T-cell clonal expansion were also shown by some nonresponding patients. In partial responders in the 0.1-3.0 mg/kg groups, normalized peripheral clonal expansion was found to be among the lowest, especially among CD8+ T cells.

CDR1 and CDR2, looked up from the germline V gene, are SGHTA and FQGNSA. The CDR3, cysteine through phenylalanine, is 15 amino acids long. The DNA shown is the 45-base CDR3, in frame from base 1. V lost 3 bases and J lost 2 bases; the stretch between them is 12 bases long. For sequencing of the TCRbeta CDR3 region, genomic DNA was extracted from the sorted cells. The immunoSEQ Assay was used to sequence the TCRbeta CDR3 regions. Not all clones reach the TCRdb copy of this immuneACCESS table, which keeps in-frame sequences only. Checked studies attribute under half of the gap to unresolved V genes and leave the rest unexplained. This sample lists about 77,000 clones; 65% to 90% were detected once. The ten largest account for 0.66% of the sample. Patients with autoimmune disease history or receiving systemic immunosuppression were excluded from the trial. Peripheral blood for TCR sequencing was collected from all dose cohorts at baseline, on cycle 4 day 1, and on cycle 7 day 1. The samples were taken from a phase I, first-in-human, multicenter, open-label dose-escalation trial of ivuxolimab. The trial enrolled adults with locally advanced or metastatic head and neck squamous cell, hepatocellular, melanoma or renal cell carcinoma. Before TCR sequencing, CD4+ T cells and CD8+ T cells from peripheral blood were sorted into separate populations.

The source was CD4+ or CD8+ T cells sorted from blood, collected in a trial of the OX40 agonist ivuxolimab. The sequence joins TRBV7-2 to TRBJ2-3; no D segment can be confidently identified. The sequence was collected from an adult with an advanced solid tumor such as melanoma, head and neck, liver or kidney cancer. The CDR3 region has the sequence CASSFIWGITDTQYF. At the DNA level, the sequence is TGTGCCAGCAGCTTTATATGGGGTATCACAGATACGCAGTATTTT.